Listed below are T cell receptor beta chains from one sample, sequenced in a study of T cells in Graves' hyperthyroidism and ophthalmopathy. From the multiplex PCR reads, TCRdb called clonotypes with MiXCR, one entry per CDR3 protein. The sample holds over 120,000 distinct CDR3 sequences; approximately 20% are singletons and the top ten take around 69%. Sequences were obtained from blood. The receptors were sampled from a woman aged 45-65 years with Graves' hyperthyroidism that later progressed to Graves' ophthalmopathy. CDR3s include the opening cysteine and the closing phenylalanine or tryptophan. D genes are given only for firm matches. Not every row has a clone size; where given, it reads once, few, many or a size class.

d_call: -
clone_size: many
j_call: TRBJ2-7
v_call: TRBV9
cdr3_nt: TGTGCCAGCAGCGTAGATGGGACGCTGCGGGACGAGCAGTACTTC
cdr3_aa: CASSVDGTLRDEQYF

d_call: -
clone_size: -
j_call: TRBJ1-4
v_call: TRBV4-2
cdr3_nt: TGTGCCAGCAGCCAAGTGAGGCAGAAGAATGAAAAACTGTTTTTT
cdr3_aa: CASSQVRQKNEKLFF

d_call: TRBD2
clone_size: -
j_call: TRBJ2-2
v_call: TRBV19
cdr3_nt: TGTGCCAGTAGTATGAAGGTTTTGGGACTAGCGGGAGGGAGCACCGGGGAGCTGTTTTTT
cdr3_aa: CASSMKVLGLAGGSTGELFF

d_call: TRBD1
clone_size: -
j_call: TRBJ2-3
v_call: TRBV12-3/TRBV12-4
cdr3_nt: TGTGCCAGCAGCCTCCTCCCGGAACAGGGGCCTATCACAGATACGCAGTATTTT
cdr3_aa: CASSLLPEQGPITDTQYF

d_call: -
clone_size: -
j_call: TRBJ2-3
v_call: TRBV7-2
cdr3_nt: TGTGCCAGCAGCCGGGGGGTTGACAGGGGCACAGATACGCAGTATTTT
cdr3_aa: CASSRGVDRGTDTQYF

d_call: TRBD2
clone_size: -
j_call: TRBJ2-7
v_call: TRBV25-1
cdr3_nt: TGTGCCAGCAGTGAATTGACTAGCGGGAGCGAGCAGTACTTC
cdr3_aa: CASSELTSGSEQYF

d_call: TRBD1
clone_size: -
j_call: TRBJ1-6
v_call: TRBV14
cdr3_nt: TGTGCCAGCAGCCGACAGGGAGGTTCACCCCTCCACTTT
cdr3_aa: CASSRQGGSPLHF

d_call: -
clone_size: many
j_call: TRBJ1-1
v_call: TRBV28
cdr3_nt: TGTGCCAGCAGTTTAGCGGGCCTTATGAACACTGAAGCTTTCTTT
cdr3_aa: CASSLAGLMNTEAFF

d_call: -
clone_size: many
j_call: TRBJ1-5
v_call: TRBV12-3/TRBV12-4
cdr3_nt: TGTGCCAGCAGTCTCGGGCCCCTGGGGGTCAATCAGCCCCAGCATTTT
cdr3_aa: CASSLGPLGVNQPQHF

d_call: TRBD1
clone_size: -
j_call: TRBJ1-5
v_call: TRBV19
cdr3_nt: TGTGCCAGTAGTATAGTACAGGGGGGAGGAAATCAGCCCCAGCATTTT
cdr3_aa: CASSIVQGGGNQPQHF

d_call: TRBD1
clone_size: -
j_call: TRBJ1-5
v_call: TRBV19
cdr3_nt: TGTGCCAGTAGTATAAACCAGGGGGACCAGCCCCAGCATTTT
cdr3_aa: CASSINQGDQPQHF

d_call: -
clone_size: many
j_call: TRBJ1-1
v_call: TRBV5-1
cdr3_nt: TGCGCCAGCAGCACCACAGGGACCTTGGGCACTGAAGCTTTCTTT
cdr3_aa: CASSTTGTLGTEAFF

d_call: -
clone_size: few
j_call: TRBJ1-4
v_call: TRBV6-1
cdr3_nt: TGTGCCAGCAGTTTAGCCGGGAAAGATAATGAAAAACTGTTTTTT
cdr3_aa: CASSLAGKDNEKLFF

d_call: -
clone_size: -
j_call: TRBJ1-4
v_call: TRBV7-9
cdr3_nt: TGTGCCAGCAGCTTAGTCAATGAAAAACTGTTTTTT
cdr3_aa: CASSLVNEKLFF

d_call: -
clone_size: -
j_call: TRBJ2-7
v_call: TRBV3-1
cdr3_nt: TGTGCCAGCAGCCAGGCCCCGGGGGCGGTTTACGAGCAGTACTTC
cdr3_aa: CASSQAPGAVYEQYF

d_call: TRBD1
clone_size: -
j_call: TRBJ2-2
v_call: TRBV5-8
cdr3_nt: TGTGCCAGCAGCTTGACCGGACAGGTGAACACCGGGGAGCTGTTTTTT
cdr3_aa: CASSLTGQVNTGELFF

d_call: TRBD2
clone_size: many
j_call: TRBJ2-3
v_call: TRBV24-1
cdr3_nt: TGTGCCACCAGTGATGATACTAGCGGGAGGGCCACAGATACGCAGTATTTT
cdr3_aa: CATSDDTSGRATDTQYF

d_call: -
clone_size: many
j_call: TRBJ1-1
v_call: TRBV2
cdr3_nt: TGTGCCAGCAGTGCGGACAGGAACACTGAAGCTTTCTTT
cdr3_aa: CASSADRNTEAFF

d_call: -
clone_size: -
j_call: TRBJ1-1
v_call: TRBV28
cdr3_nt: TGTGCCAGCCTCCTGGGGGGGCGGTTGGACACTGAAGCTTTCTTT
cdr3_aa: CASLLGGRLDTEAFF

d_call: -
clone_size: -
j_call: TRBJ1-4
v_call: TRBV6-1
cdr3_nt: TGTGCCAGCCACCGGGCTACAGGCGAAAAACTGTTTTTT
cdr3_aa: CASHRATGEKLFF

d_call: TRBD2
clone_size: -
j_call: TRBJ2-2
v_call: TRBV7-3
cdr3_nt: TGTGCCAGCAGCTTAACGGGACTAGCGGGAGGGGAGCTGTTTTTT
cdr3_aa: CASSLTGLAGGELFF

d_call: TRBD2
clone_size: -
j_call: TRBJ2-3
v_call: TRBV11-2
cdr3_nt: TGTGCCAGCAGCTTAGATCGTCGGACTAGAAGGACAGATACGCAGTATTTT
cdr3_aa: CASSLDRRTRRTDTQYF

d_call: TRBD2
clone_size: many
j_call: TRBJ2-1
v_call: TRBV11-2
cdr3_nt: TGTGCCAGCAGCTACGGACTAGCGGGGGTAAATGAGCAGTTCTTC
cdr3_aa: CASSYGLAGVNEQFF

d_call: TRBD2
clone_size: many
j_call: TRBJ2-3
v_call: TRBV2
cdr3_nt: TGTGCCAGCAGTGAATTAGCGGGAGGGCCTCGGGCTACGCAGTATTTT
cdr3_aa: CASSELAGGPRATQYF

d_call: -
clone_size: -
j_call: TRBJ2-5
v_call: TRBV20-1
cdr3_nt: TGCAGTGCCCAAAGTGAAACCCTGGGACTTATGGAGACCCAGTACTTC
cdr3_aa: CSAQSETLGLMETQYF

d_call: -
clone_size: many
j_call: TRBJ1-6
v_call: TRBV30
cdr3_nt: TGTGCCTGGAGACCCCGGAAGGCCTATAATTCACCCCTCCACTTT
cdr3_aa: CAWRPRKAYNSPLHF

d_call: -
clone_size: -
j_call: TRBJ1-2
v_call: TRBV6-1
cdr3_nt: TGTGCCAGCAGTGAAACAGGGTTTGGCTACACCTTC
cdr3_aa: CASSETGFGYTF

d_call: TRBD2
clone_size: few
j_call: TRBJ2-7
v_call: TRBV28
cdr3_nt: TGTGCCAGCAGGACGCTAGCGGGAGACGAAAGGTCCTACGAGCAGTACTTC
cdr3_aa: CASRTLAGDERSYEQYF

d_call: -
clone_size: -
j_call: TRBJ1-5
v_call: TRBV3-1
cdr3_nt: TGTGCCAGCAGCCAAGAGCCTCTTAGCAATCAGCCCCAGCATTTT
cdr3_aa: CASSQEPLSNQPQHF

d_call: -
clone_size: -
j_call: TRBJ2-1
v_call: TRBV6-1
cdr3_nt: TGTGCCAGCAGAAAAGGGGCCGCCTACAATGAGCAGTTCTTC
cdr3_aa: CASRKGAAYNEQFF

d_call: TRBD1
clone_size: -
j_call: TRBJ1-2
v_call: TRBV28
cdr3_nt: TGTGCCAGCGGGGGACAGCCCTATGGCTACACCTTC
cdr3_aa: CASGGQPYGYTF

d_call: TRBD2
clone_size: -
j_call: TRBJ2-7
v_call: TRBV4-1
cdr3_nt: TGCGCCAGCAGCCAGCAGCCGGGACTAGCCTACGAGCAGTACTTC
cdr3_aa: CASSQQPGLAYEQYF

d_call: TRBD2
clone_size: few
j_call: TRBJ2-6
v_call: TRBV5-1
cdr3_nt: TGCGCCAGCAGCGGGGGGGACGTCTCTGGGGCCAACGTCCTGACTTTC
cdr3_aa: CASSGGDVSGANVLTF

d_call: -
clone_size: -
j_call: TRBJ2-3
v_call: TRBV9
cdr3_nt: TGTGCCAGCAGCGTAGCCGCAGGGGCCCCTAGCACAGATACGCAGTATTTT
cdr3_aa: CASSVAAGAPSTDTQYF

d_call: TRBD2
clone_size: many
j_call: TRBJ2-7
v_call: TRBV28
cdr3_nt: TGTGCCAGCAGTGACCAACTGCCAATGCTAGCGGGAGGCTCAATAAGATACGAGCAGTACTTC
cdr3_aa: CASSDQLPMLAGGSIRYEQYF

d_call: -
clone_size: many
j_call: TRBJ2-7
v_call: TRBV20-1
cdr3_nt: TGCAGTGCTATGGTAGCCGGGATCTACGAGCAGTACTTC
cdr3_aa: CSAMVAGIYEQYF

d_call: -
clone_size: few
j_call: TRBJ1-2
v_call: TRBV6-1
cdr3_nt: TGTGCCAGCAGTGACCTTGGGAGGGGCTACACCTTC
cdr3_aa: CASSDLGRGYTF

d_call: TRBD2
clone_size: few
j_call: TRBJ2-5
v_call: TRBV7-9
cdr3_nt: TGTGCCAGCAGCTTTACTAGCGGGGGACAAGAGACCCAGTACTTC
cdr3_aa: CASSFTSGGQETQYF

d_call: TRBD1
clone_size: few
j_call: TRBJ1-2
v_call: TRBV4-2
cdr3_nt: TGTGCCAGCAGCCAAGAAAAGGACAGGGGGTATGGCTACACCTTC
cdr3_aa: CASSQEKDRGYGYTF

d_call: -
clone_size: -
j_call: TRBJ1-2
v_call: TRBV28
cdr3_nt: TGTGCCAGCAGACCCAGGGTTGACAGGATCTATGGCTACACCTTC
cdr3_aa: CASRPRVDRIYGYTF

d_call: -
clone_size: many
j_call: TRBJ1-1
v_call: TRBV5-1
cdr3_nt: TGCGCCAGCAGCTTGGCCGGGGCGATGAACACTGAAGCTTTCTTT
cdr3_aa: CASSLAGAMNTEAFF

d_call: TRBD2
clone_size: many
j_call: TRBJ2-5
v_call: TRBV6-1
cdr3_nt: TGTGCCAGCAGTTCTCTAGCGGGAGAGGAGACCCAGTACTTC
cdr3_aa: CASSSLAGEETQYF

d_call: -
clone_size: few
j_call: TRBJ1-1
v_call: TRBV5-6
cdr3_nt: TGTGCCAGCAGCTTGGCCGGGGCGCACTCTGAAGCTTTCTTT
cdr3_aa: CASSLAGAHSEAFF

d_call: -
clone_size: many
j_call: TRBJ2-7
v_call: TRBV6-1
cdr3_nt: TGTGCCAGCATCGGCGGGATATGGTACGAGCAGTACTTC
cdr3_aa: CASIGGIWYEQYF

d_call: -
clone_size: many
j_call: TRBJ2-5
v_call: TRBV4-1
cdr3_nt: TGCGCCAGCAGCCCGATTATTACGACTGGTGAAGAGACCCAGTACTTC
cdr3_aa: CASSPIITTGEETQYF

d_call: TRBD2
clone_size: few
j_call: TRBJ2-3
v_call: TRBV19
cdr3_nt: TGTGCCAGTAGTATGCTAGCGGGAATCGATACGCAGTATTTT
cdr3_aa: CASSMLAGIDTQYF

d_call: -
clone_size: few
j_call: TRBJ2-7
v_call: TRBV27
cdr3_nt: TGTGCCAGCAGCCTGGGGACTGGCGGGACCTACGAGCAGTACTTC
cdr3_aa: CASSLGTGGTYEQYF

d_call: -
clone_size: -
j_call: TRBJ2-3
v_call: TRBV6-1
cdr3_nt: TGTGCCAGCAGAAGGAGGCCAACCGCTCGCCTCACAGATACGCAGTATTTT
cdr3_aa: CASRRRPTARLTDTQYF

d_call: TRBD1
clone_size: many
j_call: TRBJ2-2
v_call: TRBV28
cdr3_nt: TGTGCCAGCAGTCCCTCCACAGGGGGCGCCGGGGGTCTCACCGGGGAGCTGTTTTTT
cdr3_aa: CASSPSTGGAGGLTGELFF

d_call: TRBD2
clone_size: -
j_call: TRBJ2-7
v_call: TRBV29-1
cdr3_nt: TGCAGCGCATTACGGGAGGGGGATCGATCCAATGAGCAGTACTTC
cdr3_aa: CSALREGDRSNEQYF

d_call: -
clone_size: few
j_call: TRBJ2-7
v_call: TRBV20-1
cdr3_nt: TGCAGTGCTAGAAATTCGGAATCAGATTCTTCCTACGAGCAGTACTTC
cdr3_aa: CSARNSESDSSYEQYF

d_call: -
clone_size: -
j_call: TRBJ2-3
v_call: TRBV20-1
cdr3_nt: TGCAGTGCTAGAGATCAACGGGGTCAGAAGAATACGCGGTATTTT
cdr3_aa: CSARDQRGQKNTRYF

d_call: TRBD2
clone_size: many
j_call: TRBJ2-7
v_call: TRBV12-3/TRBV12-4
cdr3_nt: TGTGCCAGCAGTCCAGGAGGGACTAGCGGGAGCCCTAGCTACGAGCAGTACTTC
cdr3_aa: CASSPGGTSGSPSYEQYF

d_call: TRBD2
clone_size: many
j_call: TRBJ2-1
v_call: TRBV20-1
cdr3_nt: TGCAGTGCTACCGGGACTAGAGGCAATGAGCAGTTCTTC
cdr3_aa: CSATGTRGNEQFF

d_call: TRBD2
clone_size: -
j_call: TRBJ2-7
v_call: TRBV6-2/TRBV6-3
cdr3_nt: TGTGCCAGCAGTTACTCAGGGACTAGCGGGAACGAGCAGTACTTC
cdr3_aa: CASSYSGTSGNEQYF

d_call: TRBD2
clone_size: -
j_call: TRBJ2-3
v_call: TRBV12-3/TRBV12-4
cdr3_nt: TGTGCCAGCAGTTTTCCCGGGACTAGCGGGAGGAATACGCAGTATTTT
cdr3_aa: CASSFPGTSGRNTQYF

d_call: TRBD1
clone_size: many
j_call: TRBJ1-1
v_call: TRBV24-1
cdr3_nt: TGTGCCACCAGGGGCGAGGGGGCGGTGAACACTGAAGCTTTCTTT
cdr3_aa: CATRGEGAVNTEAFF

d_call: -
clone_size: few
j_call: TRBJ1-1
v_call: TRBV7-2
cdr3_nt: TGTGCCAGCAGCTACCGGACAGAGAACACTGAAGCTTTCTTT
cdr3_aa: CASSYRTENTEAFF

d_call: TRBD1
clone_size: -
j_call: TRBJ2-4
v_call: TRBV4-2
cdr3_nt: TGTGCCAGCAGCCCCAATCCCGCCGGGACAGGGAATGGCATTCAGTACTTC
cdr3_aa: CASSPNPAGTGNGIQYF